Listed here are 23 T cell receptor beta chains from one sample, sequenced in a study of blood T cell repertoires in COVID-19. Sequenced by immunoSEQ multiplex PCR; TCRdb stores in-frame clones only, minus some. Of some 130,000 clones in the sample, around 73% were seen once. The sequencing sample was made of peripheral blood. Every receptor here comes from a man aged 55 to 69 who had recovered from COVID-19.

The chain carries TRBV7-2 and TRBJ2-7, with D possibly being TRBD2 (6 bases). Trimming cost V 2 bases and J 1 base, with 12 bases left between them. Germline V gene sequence: CDR1 SGHTA, CDR2 FQGNSA. This CDR3 comprises 15 residues. CDR3 coding DNA: TGTGCCAGCAGCTTATCGGGGGACCCTTCCTACGAGCAGTACTTC. Protein product: CASSLSGDPSYEQYF.

The chain joins TRBV5-1 to TRBJ2-5; 10 nucleotides agree with TRBD2. This CDR3 has 15 amino acids. Trimming cost V 0 bases and J 1 base; bases outside gene matches: 0. CDR1 and CDR2 (germline): SGHRS, YFSETQ. CDR3: CASSLGTSGQETQYF. For the CDR3, the DNA is TGCGCCAGCAGCTTGGGGACTAGCGGCCAAGAGACCCAGTACTTC.

This clone was observed a handful of times. V usage is TRBV30 and J usage is TRBJ1-4, with no clear D. In germline, CDR1 is GTSNPN, CDR2 SVGIG (reference sequence). CDR3 length: 12 residues. Trimming took 0 bases from V and 8 from J, leaving 7 bases between them. The CDR3 sequence: CAWSVRREKLFF. The CDR3 nucleotides read TGTGCCTGGAGTGTACGGCGGGAAAAACTGTTTTTT.

V usage is TRBV4-1 and J usage is TRBJ2-1, with 7 positions matching TRBD2. The J segment lost 0 bases and the V segment lost 3 bases, leaving 14 bases of the junction unmatched. Per the germline V gene, CDR1 is MGHRA and CDR2 is YSYEKL. The CDR3 length is 19 residues. The CDR3 region has the DNA TGCGCCAGCAGCCAGGGCTCCGGCGCGGGGGTGAGCTCCTACAATGAGCAGTTCTTC. This codes for CASSQGSGAGVSSYNEQFF.

The rearrangement links TRBV4-1 to TRBJ2-3; TRBD2 aligns across 14 bases. This CDR3 comprises 18 residues. With 0 bases clipped from V and 5 bases from J, the junction kept 7 bases outside the gene matches. Per germline, CDR1 MGHRA and CDR2 YSYEKL. The CDR3 coding sequence is TGCGCCAGCAGCCAAGAACGACTAGCGGGGGGGCGGGGAGATACGCAGTATTTT. Its protein is CASSQERLAGGRGDTQYF.

In DNA, the CDR3 is TGTGCCATCAGTGAGTCGGGGACAGGGGGCTTTGCTGAAGCTTTCTTT. It specifies CAISESGTGGFAEAFF. The chain recombines TRBV10-3 with TRBJ1-1, with TRBD1 matching 12 bases. After removal of 0 bases from V and 6 bases from J, the junction contained 5 bases not matched to a gene. The CDR3 runs to 16 residues. The germline V gene encodes CDR1 ENHRY and CDR2 SYGVKD.

The genes are TRBV19 and TRBJ1-5; 7 nucleotides agree with TRBD1. CDR3 length: 16 amino acids. Looked up from germline, CDR1 is LNHDA and CDR2 is SQIVND (reference sequence). With V trimmed by 7 bases and J by 7 bases, 16 bases remained unmatched. CDR3 sequence reads: CASTQNSGQVGQPQHF. In DNA form, the CDR3 reads TGTGCCAGTACCCAAAATAGCGGACAGGTCGGCCAGCCCCAGCATTTT. Combining the CDR3 with reference TRBV19 and TRBJ1-5 gives the whole variable domain DGGITQSPKYLFRKEGQNVTLSCEQNLNHDAMYWYRQDPGQGLRLIYYSQIVNDFQKGDIAEGYSVSREKKESFPLTVTSAQKNPTAFYLCASTQNSGQVGQPQHFGDGTRLSIL.

The chain is built from TRBV7-9 and TRBJ2-1, with D possibly matching TRBD1 (6 bases). Germline CDR1 is SEHNR and CDR2 is FQNEAQ (reference sequence). The CDR3 contains 18 residues. The germline V and J ends were trimmed by 1 base and 3 bases, with 19 bases remaining between them. CDR3 loop: CASSLGSTQGKGYNEQFF. DNA for the CDR3: TGTGCCAGCAGCTTAGGATCTACTCAGGGGAAAGGCTACAATGAGCAGTTCTTC. Based on the CDR3 plus reference TRBV7-9 and TRBJ2-1, the full variable domain is DTGVSQNPRHKITKRGQNVTFRCDPISEHNRLYWYRQTLGQGPEFLTYFQNEAQLEKSRLLSDRFSAERPKGSFSTLEIQRTEQGDSAMYLCASSLGSTQGKGYNEQFFGPGTRLTVL.

This chain connects TRBV6-6 to TRBJ2-2; D ambiguous. In germline, CDR1 is MNHNY, CDR2 SVGAGI (reference sequence). Trimming left V 6 bases short and J 4 bases short, with 12 bases between. The CDR3 totals 14 residues. The CDR3 loop reads CASSPSRSTGELFF. The DNA of the CDR3 is TGTGCCAGCAGCCCCTCTAGGAGCACCGGGGAGCTGTTTTTT.

This sequence joins TRBV20-1 and TRBJ1-1; unclear D gene. This CDR3 comprises 13 residues. CDR1 DFQATT and CDR2 SNEGSKA come from the germline V gene (reference sequence). V was cut by 3 bases and J by 0 bases, with 8 bases left in between. DNA of the CDR3: TGCAGTGCTAGTCCCGACATGAACACTGAAGCTTTCTTT. Amino acids: CSASPDMNTEAFF.

The chain is built from TRBV16 and TRBJ2-7, with 7 bases fitting TRBD2. The CDR3 is made up of 14 amino acids. Trimming removed 1 base from V and 4 bases from J; junction bases left unmatched: 4. Germline-derived CDR1 and CDR2 are KGHSY and FQNENV. Here the CDR3 DNA reads TGTGCCAGCAGCCAATTTTCGGGGGGTTACGAGCAGTACTTC. Translating gives CASSQFSGGYEQYF.

The V call is TRBV19, the J call TRBJ1-2; D gene unclear. V gave up 2 bases and J gave up 3 bases, with 10 bases separating them. The CDR3 is made up of 14 amino acids. Germline CDR1 is LNHDA and CDR2 is SQIVND (reference sequence). Here the CDR3 DNA reads TGTGCCAGTAGTATAAGAGGCGGATACTATGGCTACACCTTC. Encoded protein: CASSIRGGYYGYTF.

The V call is TRBV29-1, the J call TRBJ1-5; D remains unclear. Germline CDR1 reads SQVTM; CDR2 reads ANQGSEA. Between the trimmed V and J ends, which lost 6 bases and 7 bases, there was a span of 16 bases. The CDR3 length is 13 residues. Here the CDR3 DNA reads TGCAGCGTAGCGATGCCCCCGGGGCAGCCCCAGCATTTT. Amino acid sequence: CSVAMPPGQPQHF.

This chain joins TRBV19 and TRBJ2-2, with 10 positions matching TRBD2. Germline CDR1 and CDR2: LNHDA and SQIVND (reference sequence). The V and J ends lost 1 base and 7 bases, in that order; junction bases with no gene match: 6. CDR3 length: 16 amino acids. This CDR3 reads CASSIASGSVVGELFF. CDR3 nucleotide sequence: TGTGCCAGTAGTATAGCTAGCGGGAGCGTGGTCGGGGAGCTGTTTTTT.

This clone was seen just once. This sequence joins TRBV28 and TRBJ1-5, with 10 bases lining up with TRBD1. This CDR3 has 15 residues. Germline CDR1 and CDR2: MDHEN and SYDVKM. The ends lost 5 bases at V and 7 bases at J; junction bases unmatched: 8. The CDR3 here is CASSPDRGRSQPQHF. The CDR3 DNA is TGTGCCAGCAGTCCGGACAGGGGGAGGTCCCAGCCCCAGCATTTT.

There are a few counts of this clone. The chain has TRBV6-2 or TRBV6-3 and TRBJ1-3; D gene uncertain. Germline assignment: CDR1 MNHEY and CDR2 SVGEGT. The CDR3 consists of 15 residues. V lost 0 bases and J 2 bases, leaving 8 bases between the germline ends. CDR3 nucleotide sequence: TGTGCCAGCAGTTACTCGAGGGCGGCTGGAAACACCATATATTTT. This encodes CASSYSRAAGNTIYF.

The CDR3 coding sequence is TGTGCCAGCAGCCAATCCTCCACTGGGCAGGGAATCTTTGGAAACACCATATATTTT. Amino acid sequence: CASSQSSTGQGIFGNTIYF. This chain connects TRBV3-1 (or the pseudogene TRBV3-2) to TRBJ1-3; the D gene is possibly TRBD1 (5 bases). In germline, CDR1 is LGHDT, CDR2 YNNKEL (reference sequence). CDR3 size: 19 residues. V was trimmed by 2 bases and J by 3 bases, leaving 23 bases between them.

In the case of this clone: At the DNA level, this CDR3 is encoded by other sequences in the same sample as well. The chain carries TRBV7-3 and TRBJ2-2; 12 bases map to TRBD2. With 2 bases clipped from V and 4 bases from J, the junction kept 2 bases outside the gene matches. The CDR3 totals 16 residues. Per the germline V gene, CDR1 is SGHTA and CDR2 is FQGTGA. In DNA, the CDR3 is TGTGCCAGCAGCTTACGACTAGCGGGGGCCACCGGGGAGCTGTTTTTT. This sequence encodes CASSLRLAGATGELFF.

In this sample, this clone turned up many times. The chain is built from TRBV7-9 and TRBJ2-3, with D perhaps TRBD1 (5 bases). Germline CDR1 reads SEHNR; CDR2 reads FQNEAQ (reference sequence). The CDR3 is made up of 17 amino acids. Trimming left V 8 bases short and J 0 bases short, with 21 bases between. The CDR3 loop reads CASELGHKGLSTDTQYF. The CDR3, as DNA: TGTGCCAGCGAATTAGGGCACAAGGGGCTTAGCACAGATACGCAGTATTTT.

The chain is built from TRBV12-3 or TRBV12-4 and TRBJ2-5; D may be TRBD2 (5 bases). This CDR3 has 13 amino acids. V dropped 1 base and J dropped 5 bases, with 8 bases sitting between them. The CDR3 here is CASSLGERETQYF. The CDR3 bases are TGTGCCAGCAGTTTAGGGGAGAGGGAGACCCAGTACTTC.

This chain uses TRBV2 with TRBJ1-5, with TRBD1 as a possible D gene (5 bases). The V and J ends lost 4 bases and 2 bases respectively, with 9 bases between them. In germline, CDR1 is SNHLY, CDR2 FYNNEI. This CDR3 region has 14 residues. The CDR3 region is CASSGGVGNQPQHF. CDR3 DNA sequence: TGTGCCAGCAGTGGGGGGGTAGGCAATCAGCCCCAGCATTTT.

The rearrangement links TRBV29-1 to TRBJ1-4, with D possibly TRBD1 on 5 matching bases. This CDR3 is built from 12 residues. Trimming took off 3 bases at V and 8 bases at J, with 10 bases between the two ends. The germline V gene has CDR1 SQVTM and CDR2 ANQGSEA. CDR3 DNA sequence: TGCAGCGTTGATGGGGGGAGCGAAAAACTGTTTTTT. It codes for CSVDGGSEKLFF.

This clone has only one observation. The V gene is TRBV6-5, the J gene TRBJ2-3, with 8 positions matching TRBD1. Trimming removed 6 bases from V and 3 bases from J; junction bases left unmatched: 8. The CDR3 loop spans 15 amino acids. Germline V lookup: CDR1 MNHEY, CDR2 SVGAGI. CDR3: CASSRPGQATDTQYF. Written as DNA, the CDR3 is TGTGCCAGCAGCCGACCGGGACAGGCGACAGATACGCAGTATTTT.